This T cell receptor (beta chain) was documented in a study of control samples from healthy donors and cancer patients. The assay was immunoSEQ multiplex PCR, and TCRdb's table has in-frame clones only and misses some. This sample has about 20,000 clones; more than 75% occur once, and the top ten carry more than 8%. J gave up 6 bases and V 2 bases, and 9 bases lay outside the gene matches. CDR1 is MDHEN and CDR2 is SYDVKM in the germline V gene. This CDR3 has 15 amino acids. The source material was PBMCs. This clonotype originated in an older woman with head and neck cancer. The chain has TRBV28 and TRBJ1-1; TRBD1 agrees at 7 bases. DNA for the CDR3: TGTGCCAGCAGTTTAAAAGGCAGGGGGTTTTCTGAAGCTTTCTTT. Its translation: CASSLKGRGFSEAFF.